Listed below are T cell receptor beta chains from one sample, sequenced in a study of T cell changes during pregnancy in multiple sclerosis. Here immunoSEQ multiplex PCR was the method, and the copy in TCRdb shows in-frame clones only, minus some. The sample shows a few thousand clones, over 75% of them seen only once. This specimen consisted of CD8+ T cells from peripheral blood mononuclear cells, obtained in the first trimester of pregnancy. The receptors derive from a female donor in good health, enrolled as a control in a pregnancy study. Both conserved end residues are part of each CDR3. The D gene is left open where the match is weak. A row's size may be missing; if present it is once, few, many or a size class.

TRBV14,-,TRBJ2-1,-,13,CASSQDLRGAQFF,TGTGCCAGCAGCCAAGATCTACGGGGGGCTCAGTTCTTC
TRBV19,-,TRBJ2-3,TRBD2,15,CASRLAGGKSDTQYF,TGTGCCAGTAGACTAGCGGGGGGGAAGTCGGATACGCAGTATTTT
TRBV7-9,-,TRBJ2-2,TRBD2,17,CASSLGGSGGTPGELFF,TGTGCCAGCAGCTTAGGGGGTAGCGGGGGAACCCCCGGGGAGCTGTTTTTT
TRBV12-5,-,TRBJ1-1,TRBD1,17,CASGLRGTGGPGTEAFF,TGTGCTAGTGGTCTCCGCGGGACAGGGGGCCCGGGCACTGAAGCTTTCTTT
TRBV6-4,-,TRBJ2-3,TRBD2,15,CASSPGTSGTDTQYF,TGTGCCAGCAGCCCCGGGACTAGCGGCACAGATACGCAGTATTTT
TRBV7-9,-,TRBJ1-1,-,14,CASNPTGGNTEAFF,TGTGCCAGCAACCCGACAGGTGGGAACACTGAAGCTTTCTTT
TRBV4-2,-,TRBJ2-7,-,16,CASSQDVGTGSYEQYF,TGTGCCAGCAGCCAAGATGTAGGTACAGGGTCCTACGAGCAGTACTTC
TRBV2,-,TRBJ1-1,TRBD1,15,CASLPPGQLNTEAFF,TGTGCCAGCCTTCCGCCGGGACAGCTAAACACTGAAGCTTTCTTT
TRBV19,-,TRBJ2-3,-,15,CASTGIAEDTDTQYF,TGTGCCAGTACCGGAATAGCGGAGGACACAGATACGCAGTATTTT
TRBV29-1,-,TRBJ2-3,TRBD2,15,CSVGSVAGDTDTQYF,TGCAGCGTCGGCTCTGTAGCGGGTGACACAGATACGCAGTATTTT
TRBV5-1,-,TRBJ2-7,-,12,CASGSGGHEQYF,TGCGCCAGCGGTTCTGGGGGCCACGAGCAGTACTTC
TRBV2,-,TRBJ1-5,-,14,CASSEAGPGQPQHF,TGTGCCAGCAGTGAAGCAGGGCCAGGGCAGCCCCAGCATTTT
TRBV30,few,TRBJ1-1,-,13,CAWSVLSSTEAFF,TGTGCCTGGAGTGTACTGAGTTCGACTGAAGCTTTCTTT
TRBV4-1,-,TRBJ1-1,-,14,CASSHTTGQMQAFF,TGCGCCAGCAGCCATACGACCGGACAGATGCAAGCTTTCTTT
TRBV7-2,-,TRBJ1-2,-,15,CASSLRDLANYGYTF,TGTGCCAGCAGCCTCCGGGACTTAGCTAACTATGGCTACACCTTC
TRBV20-1,-,TRBJ2-1,-,11,CSASGYNEQFF,TGCAGTGCTAGCGGCTACAATGAGCAGTTCTTC
TRBV5-6,-,TRBJ2-1,TRBD2,16,CASSSASTSGNGEQFF,TGTGCCAGCAGCTCGGCCTCGACTAGCGGGAATGGTGAGCAGTTCTTC
TRBV6-6,-,TRBJ1-1,-,15,CASITAEAMNTEAFF,TGTGCCAGCATCACCGCGGAGGCCATGAACACTGAAGCTTTCTTT
TRBV18,-,TRBJ2-7,-,15,CASSPEAGYPYEQYF,TGTGCCAGCTCACCGGAAGCGGGTTACCCCTACGAGCAGTACTTC
TRBV19,-,TRBJ2-4,-,13,CASSIWTLDIQYF,TGTGCCAGTAGTATATGGACACTGGACATTCAGTACTTC
TRBV27,few,TRBJ2-7,TRBD1,14,CASSLTTGVGEQYF,TGTGCCAGCAGTCTAACGACAGGGGTGGGCGAGCAGTACTTC
TRBV19,few,TRBJ2-1,-,13,CASSIAWAGVLVF,TGTGCCAGTAGTATAGCTTGGGCAGGGGTTCTGGTCTTC
TRBV29-1,-,TRBJ1-2,TRBD1,13,CSVDSGQGHGYTF,TGCAGCGTTGATTCCGGACAGGGCCATGGCTACACCTTC
TRBV12-5,-,TRBJ2-7,TRBD1,15,CASGRLDRVSYEQYF,TGTGCTAGTGGTCGCCTTGACAGGGTGTCCTACGAGCAGTACTTC
TRBV28,-,TRBJ2-1,TRBD2,15,CASNPSGTSAREQFF,TGTGCCAGCAACCCAAGCGGGACTAGCGCCCGTGAGCAGTTCTTC
TRBV19,-,TRBJ1-2,-,14,CASSIDYAGRESTF,TGTGCCAGTAGTATAGATTATGCAGGGCGGGAATCTACATTC
TRBV4-2,-,TRBJ2-3,TRBD1,16,CASSHRQGDGTDTQYF,TGTGCCAGCAGCCACCGACAGGGGGACGGCACAGATACGCAGTATTTT
TRBV5-1,-,TRBJ2-4,TRBD1,19,CASSSEERTGSLAKNIQYF,TGCGCCAGCAGCTCGGAGGAACGGACAGGCAGCTTAGCCAAAAACATTCAGTACTTC
TRBV6-5,-,TRBJ2-3,-,13,CASSYSSTDTQYF,TGTGCCAGCAGTTACTCTTCTACAGATACGCAGTATTTT
TRBV6-4,-,TRBJ2-1,TRBD2,14,CASKTGLASHEQFF,TGTGCCAGCAAGACCGGACTAGCGTCTCATGAGCAGTTCTTC
TRBV6-6,-,TRBJ1-2,-,12,CASSRAGDGYTF,TGTGCCAGCAGCCGAGCAGGGGATGGCTACACCTTC
TRBV7-2,-,TRBJ1-2,-,15,CASSLAGRGFNGYTF,TGTGCCAGCAGCTTAGCAGGGAGGGGGTTTAATGGCTACACCTTC
TRBV7-6,-,TRBJ2-7,-,11,CASSLGQSQYF,TGTGCCAGCAGCTTAGGACAGTCCCAGTACTTC
TRBV9,-,TRBJ1-2,TRBD1,15,CASSERTGPNYGYTF,TGTGCCAGCAGCGAGCGGACAGGGCCTAACTATGGCTACACCTTC
TRBV27,-,TRBJ1-1,TRBD1,16,CASSLFGRGAFTEAFF,TGTGCCAGCAGTTTATTTGGCAGGGGGGCTTTCACTGAAGCTTTCTTT
TRBV15,once,TRBJ2-1,TRBD2,15,CATSYPGAGVNEQFF,TGTGCCACCAGCTATCCCGGGGCGGGGGTCAATGAGCAGTTCTTC
TRBV7-2,once,TRBJ1-4,-,13,CASSGGGNEKLFF,TGTGCCAGCAGCGGGGGGGGCAATGAAAAACTGTTTTTT
TRBV7-2,-,TRBJ2-3,-,14,CASSTGQYTDTQYF,TGTGCCAGCAGTACTGGACAGTACACAGATACGCAGTATTTT
TRBV13,-,TRBJ2-7,-,14,CASSLKGQRPEQYF,TGTGCCAGCAGCTTAAAGGGGCAGAGGCCCGAGCAGTACTTC
TRBV27,-,TRBJ1-2,TRBD1,14,CASRMKGALYGYTF,TGTGCCAGCAGAATGAAGGGGGCTCTCTATGGCTACACCTTC
TRBV29-1,-,TRBJ1-1,-,15,CSVPGEGHPYTEAFF,TGCAGCGTTCCGGGCGAGGGCCACCCCTACACTGAAGCTTTCTTT
TRBV5-1,-,TRBJ2-3,-,13,CASSFGGTDTQYF,TGCGCCAGCAGCTTCGGGGGCACAGATACGCAGTATTTT
TRBV2,-,TRBJ1-5,-,14,CASSEGLYNQPQHF,TGTGCCAGCAGTGAGGGACTGTATAATCAGCCCCAGCATTTT
TRBV6-6,-,TRBJ2-7,TRBD2,16,CASSYPPGGGYYEQYF,TGTGCCAGCAGTTACCCCCCGGGGGGGGGATATTACGAGCAGTACTTC
TRBV2,-,TRBJ2-7,-,13,CASSEQGVYEQYF,TGTGCCAGCAGTGAACAGGGCGTCTACGAGCAGTACTTC
TRBV30,-,TRBJ1-5,-,14,CAWERQALNQPQHF,TGTGCCTGGGAAAGACAGGCGTTAAATCAGCCCCAGCATTTT
TRBV27,-,TRBJ2-5,TRBD1,16,CASSSSPGQWGETQYF,TGTGCCAGCAGTTCCTCGCCGGGACAGTGGGGAGAGACCCAGTACTTC
TRBV5-1,-,TRBJ1-2,-,13,CASSLSALVGYTF,TGCGCCAGCAGCTTGAGCGCGTTGGTGGGCTACACCTTC
TRBV25-1,once,TRBJ1-2,-,14,CASSDEAGRYGYTF,TGTGCCAGCAGTGATGAAGCAGGAAGGTATGGCTACACCTTC
TRBV18,-,TRBJ1-2,-,15,CASSAPLTANYGYTF,TGTGCCAGCTCGGCGCCTCTGACAGCCAACTATGGCTACACCTTC
TRBV19,-,TRBJ1-2,TRBD1,16,CASSSTGGRANYGYTF,TGTGCCAGTAGTTCGACAGGGGGAAGGGCTAACTATGGCTACACCTTC
TRBV5-1,-,TRBJ2-7,-,11,CASSFYNEQYF,TGCGCCAGCAGCTTTTACAACGAGCAGTACTTC
TRBV5-1,-,TRBJ2-7,-,17,CASSLTRPTRSSYEQYF,TGCGCCAGCAGCTTAACCCGACCGACTAGAAGCTCCTACGAGCAGTACTTC